This T cell receptor beta chain derives from a study of human T cells and chemical hapten exposure. Described time point: patch test 1, 2 weeks after DPC sensitization. Described treatment: therapeutic diphenylcyclopropenone sensitization with weekly scalp DPC. In TCRdb, the RACE reads were re-called with MiXCR into one record per CDR3 protein. The sample yields roughly 120,000 distinct CDR3 sequences, roughly 15% seen once. The sample here was whole blood, taken in connection with sensitization to the hapten diphenylcyclopropenone (DPC). This TCR came from a man between 18 and 35 years old with alopecia areata. Some clones in this sample may be carry-over from other donors' samples.

Here the CDR3 reads CASSASTNTGELFF. CDR3 in DNA: TGTGCCAGCAGCGCCTCAACGAACACCGGGGAGCTGTTTTTT. This chain connects TRBV9 to TRBJ2-2; D uncertain. Deletions cut 3 bases from V and 0 bases from J, with 6 bases between. The germline V gene encodes CDR1 SGDLS and CDR2 YYNGEE. There are 14 residues in the CDR3.